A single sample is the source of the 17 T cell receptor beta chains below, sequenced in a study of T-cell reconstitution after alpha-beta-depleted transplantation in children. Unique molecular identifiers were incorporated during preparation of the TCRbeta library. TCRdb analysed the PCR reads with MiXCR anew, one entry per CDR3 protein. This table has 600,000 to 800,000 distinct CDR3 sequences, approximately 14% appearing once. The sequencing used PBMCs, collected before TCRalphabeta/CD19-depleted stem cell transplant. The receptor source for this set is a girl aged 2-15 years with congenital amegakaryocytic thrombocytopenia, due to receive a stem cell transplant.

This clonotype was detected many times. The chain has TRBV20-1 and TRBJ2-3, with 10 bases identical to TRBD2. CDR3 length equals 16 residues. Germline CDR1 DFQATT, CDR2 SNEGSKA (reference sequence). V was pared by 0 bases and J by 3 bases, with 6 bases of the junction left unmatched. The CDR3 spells CSARDTGTSETDTQYF. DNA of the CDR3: TGCAGTGCTAGAGATACCGGGACTAGCGAGACAGATACGCAGTATTTT.

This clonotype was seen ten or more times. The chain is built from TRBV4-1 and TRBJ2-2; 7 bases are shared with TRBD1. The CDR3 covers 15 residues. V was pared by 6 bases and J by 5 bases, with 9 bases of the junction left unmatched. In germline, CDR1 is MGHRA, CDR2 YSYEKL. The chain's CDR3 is CASRNPTRGTGELFF. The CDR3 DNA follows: TGCGCCAGCAGGAATCCTACCAGGGGGACCGGGGAGCTGTTTTTT.

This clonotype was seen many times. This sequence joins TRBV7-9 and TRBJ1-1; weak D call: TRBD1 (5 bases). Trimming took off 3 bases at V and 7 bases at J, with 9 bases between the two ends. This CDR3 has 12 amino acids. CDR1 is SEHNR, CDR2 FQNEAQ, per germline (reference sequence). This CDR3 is CASSFSTVEAFF. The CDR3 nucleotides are TGTGCCAGCAGCTTTTCGACAGTTGAAGCTTTCTTT.

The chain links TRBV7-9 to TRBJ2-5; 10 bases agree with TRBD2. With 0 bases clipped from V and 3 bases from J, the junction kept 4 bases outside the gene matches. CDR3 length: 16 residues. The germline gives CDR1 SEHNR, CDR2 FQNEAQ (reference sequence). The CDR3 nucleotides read TGTGCCAGCAGCTTAGCCCTAGCGGGAGTAGAAGAGACCCAGTACTTC. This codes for CASSLALAGVEETQYF.

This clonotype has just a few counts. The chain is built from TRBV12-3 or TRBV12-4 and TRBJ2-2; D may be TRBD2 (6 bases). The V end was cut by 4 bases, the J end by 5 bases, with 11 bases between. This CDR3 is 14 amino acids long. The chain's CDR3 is CASSSTEGTGELFF. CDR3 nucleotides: TGTGCCAGCAGTTCTACGGAGGGAACCGGGGAGCTGTTTTTT.

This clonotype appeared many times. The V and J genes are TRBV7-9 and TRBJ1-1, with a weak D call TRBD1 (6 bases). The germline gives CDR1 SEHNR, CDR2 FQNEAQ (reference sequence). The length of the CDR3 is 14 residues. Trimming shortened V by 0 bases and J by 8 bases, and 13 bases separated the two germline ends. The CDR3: CASSLAGGPLEAFF. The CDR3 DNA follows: TGTGCCAGCAGCTTAGCAGGGGGTCCTTTGGAAGCTTTCTTT.

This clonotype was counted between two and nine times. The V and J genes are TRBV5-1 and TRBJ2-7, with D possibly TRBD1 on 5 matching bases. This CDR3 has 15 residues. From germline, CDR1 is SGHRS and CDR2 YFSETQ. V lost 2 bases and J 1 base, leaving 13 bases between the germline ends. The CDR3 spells CASSFTERGSYEQYF. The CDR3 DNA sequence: TGCGCCAGCAGCTTTACGGAAAGGGGTTCCTACGAGCAGTACTTC.

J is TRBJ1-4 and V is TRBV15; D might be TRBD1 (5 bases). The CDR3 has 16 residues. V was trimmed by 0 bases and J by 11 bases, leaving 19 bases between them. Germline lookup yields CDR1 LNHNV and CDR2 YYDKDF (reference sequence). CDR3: CATSRDVGTGLWKLFF. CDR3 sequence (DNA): TGTGCCACCAGCAGAGATGTTGGGACTGGGTTGTGGAAACTGTTTTTT.

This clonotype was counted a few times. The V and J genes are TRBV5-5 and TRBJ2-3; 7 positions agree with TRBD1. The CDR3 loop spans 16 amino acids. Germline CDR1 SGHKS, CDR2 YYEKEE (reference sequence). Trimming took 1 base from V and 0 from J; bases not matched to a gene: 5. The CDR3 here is CASSLYQGVSTDTQYF. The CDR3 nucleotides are TGTGCCAGCAGCTTGTATCAGGGGGTGAGCACAGATACGCAGTATTTT.

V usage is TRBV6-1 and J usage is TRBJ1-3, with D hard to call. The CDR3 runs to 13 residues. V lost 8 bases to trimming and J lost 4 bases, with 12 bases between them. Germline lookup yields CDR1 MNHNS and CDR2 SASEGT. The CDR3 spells CASHRGRGNTIYF. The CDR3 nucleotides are TGTGCCAGCCATCGCGGGAGGGGAAACACCATATATTTT.

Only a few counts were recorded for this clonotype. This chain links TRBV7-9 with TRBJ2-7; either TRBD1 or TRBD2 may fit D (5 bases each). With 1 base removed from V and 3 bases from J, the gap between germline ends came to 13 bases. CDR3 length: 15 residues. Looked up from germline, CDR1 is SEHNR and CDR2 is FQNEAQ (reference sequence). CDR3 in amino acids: CASSLVEVGRYEQYF. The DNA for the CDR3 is TGTGCCAGCAGCTTAGTTGAAGTGGGACGCTACGAGCAGTACTTC.

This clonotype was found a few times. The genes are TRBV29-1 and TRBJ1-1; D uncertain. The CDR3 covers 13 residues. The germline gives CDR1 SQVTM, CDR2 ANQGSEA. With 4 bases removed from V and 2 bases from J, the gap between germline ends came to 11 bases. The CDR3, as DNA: TGCAGCGTTGGTTTGGGGTCTAACACTGAAGCTTTCTTT. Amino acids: CSVGLGSNTEAFF.

The CDR3 bases are TGTGCCAGCAGTTACTATGAAAAACTGTTTTTT. Translated, it gives CASSYYEKLFF. V usage is TRBV6-5 and J usage is TRBJ1-4; D is uncertain. Trimming stripped 1 base from V and 6 bases from J, with 0 bases between. Per germline, CDR1 MNHEY and CDR2 SVGAGI. The CDR3 loop spans 11 amino acids.

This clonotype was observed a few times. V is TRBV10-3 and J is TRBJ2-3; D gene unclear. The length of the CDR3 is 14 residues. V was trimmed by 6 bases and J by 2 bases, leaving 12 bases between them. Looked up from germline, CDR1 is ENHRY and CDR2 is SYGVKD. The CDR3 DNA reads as TGTGCCATCAGATCTGACACTCACACAGATACGCAGTATTTT. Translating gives CAIRSDTHTDTQYF.

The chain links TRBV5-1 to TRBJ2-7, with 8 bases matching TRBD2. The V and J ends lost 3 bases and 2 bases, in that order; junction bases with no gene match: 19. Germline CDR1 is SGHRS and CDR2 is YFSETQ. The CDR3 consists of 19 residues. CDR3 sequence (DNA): TGCGCCAGCAGCTCCTGGACAGAGAGTAAACTAGCGGTTCCCTACGAGCAGTACTTC. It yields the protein CASSSWTESKLAVPYEQYF. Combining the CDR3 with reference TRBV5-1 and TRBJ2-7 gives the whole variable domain KAGVTQTPRYLIKTRGQQVTLSCSPISGHRSVSWYQQTPGQGLQFLFEYFSETQRNKGNFPGRFSGRQFSNSRSEMNVSTLELGDSALYLCASSSWTESKLAVPYEQYFGPGTRLTVT.

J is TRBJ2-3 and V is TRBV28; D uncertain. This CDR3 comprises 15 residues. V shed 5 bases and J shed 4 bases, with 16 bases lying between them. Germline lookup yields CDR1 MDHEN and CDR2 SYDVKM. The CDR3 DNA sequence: TGTGCCAGCAGTCCTCGTATCTTGGGCCCAGATACGCAGTATTTT. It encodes CASSPRILGPDTQYF.

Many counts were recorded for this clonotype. CDR3 nucleotides: TGTGCCAGCACCCTCGGGGCGGGCACAGATACGCAGTATTTT. Translating it yields CASTLGAGTDTQYF. This rearrangement joins TRBV6-1 to TRBJ2-3; D could derive from TRBD1 or TRBD2 (5 bases each). Trimming took 7 bases from V and 1 from J, leaving 12 bases between them. CDR1 and CDR2 (germline): MNHNS, SASEGT. The CDR3 runs to 14 residues.